These 21 T cell receptor beta chains were all obtained from the same sample, sequenced in a study of T cells in Graves' hyperthyroidism and ophthalmopathy. TCR beta CDR3 sequences were amplified from RNA transcripts. First-round RT-PCR with HTBI primers amplified the TCR CDR3 region. TCRdb called the multiplex PCR reads again in MiXCR, with one record for every CDR3 protein. Altogether 250,000 to 350,000 distinct CDR3 sequences are present, about 15% being singletons, with the ten largest covering over 50%. Sequenced material: blood. The receptors shown here come from an older woman with Graves' ophthalmopathy.

The sample holds many counts of this clonotype. V and J are TRBV5-1 and TRBJ1-1; D perhaps matches TRBD1 (5 bases). The CDR3 loop spans 15 amino acids. V lost 1 base to trimming and J lost 1 base, with 11 bases between them. Germline V gene lookup returns CDR1 SGHRS and CDR2 YFSETQ. This CDR3 is CASSLSGVGNTEAFF. The CDR3, as DNA: TGCGCCAGCAGCTTGTCGGGGGTTGGGAACACTGAAGCTTTCTTT.

Concerning this clonotype: A much larger clone lies a single base off, so this may be a read error. The rearrangement joins TRBV11-2 to TRBJ1-2, with a weak D call TRBD1 (6 bases). With 2 bases removed from V and 8 bases from J, the gap between germline ends came to 21 bases. The CDR3 is 16 amino acids. Germline values: CDR1 SGHAT, CDR2 FQNNGV. CDR3 sequence: CASSLLGGRKGLGYTF. CDR3 DNA sequence: TGTGCCAGCAGCTTACTAGGGGGGCGGAAGGGTCTCGGCTACACCTTC.

Concerning this clonotype: Being one base from a much bigger clone, this may be a read error. The chain links TRBV2 to TRBJ2-2; possibly TRBD1 for D (5 bases). CDR3 length: 16 amino acids. Germline V lookup: CDR1 SNHLY, CDR2 FYNNEI. Trimming left V 3 bases short and J 1 base short, with 12 bases between. The CDR3 spells CASSDRGLVNTGELFF. The CDR3 coding sequence is TGTGCCAGCAGTGATAGGGGTCTAGTGAACACCGGGGAGCTGTTTTTT.

The chain combines TRBV12-3 or TRBV12-4 with TRBJ2-3; D is perhaps TRBD1 or TRBD2 (5 bases each). The CDR3 totals 14 residues. V shed 3 bases and J shed 6 bases, with 13 bases lying between them. This CDR3 is CASSFGRNRDTQYF. As DNA, the CDR3 is TGTGCCAGCAGTTTTGGGAGAAACAGGGATACGCAGTATTTT.

This clonotype was seen many times. DNA of the CDR3: TGTGCCAGCTCACCAACAACTAGCGGATTCCGGGAGCAGTACTTC. Amino acids: CASSPTTSGFREQYF. The chain has TRBV18 and TRBJ2-7; 8 bases are a match to TRBD2. The CDR3 sequence is 15 residues long. Germline CDR1 reads KGHSH; CDR2 reads LQKENI. After removal of 2 bases from V and 7 bases from J, the junction contained 10 bases not matched to a gene. The whole variable domain, remainder taken from reference TRBV18 and TRBJ2-7, is NAGVMQNPRHLVRRRGQEARLRCSPMKGHSHVYWYRQLPEEGLKFMVYLQKENIIDESGMPKERFSAEFPKEGPSILRIQQVVRGDSAAYFCASSPTTSGFREQYFGPGTRLTVT.

The table lists this clonotype with many counts. The rearrangement joins TRBV6-1 to TRBJ2-1, with TRBD2 as a possible D gene (7 bases). V shed 6 bases and J shed 7 bases, with 25 bases lying between them. Germline V CDR1 and CDR2: MNHNS, SASEGT. This CDR3 comprises 17 residues. In DNA form, the CDR3 reads TGTGCCAGCAGGTCACAGTTTGGGGGGGCGCGTAAAAATGAGCAGTTCTTC. Its protein product is CASRSQFGGARKNEQFF.

Of note for this clonotype: A read error may be the cause here, since a much bigger clone is one base away. V is TRBV5-1 and J is TRBJ2-4, with D unresolved. This CDR3 comprises 15 residues. V was clipped by 3 bases and J by 0 bases, with 10 bases between them. Germline values: CDR1 SGHRS, CDR2 YFSETQ. CDR3 in DNA: TGCGCCAGCAGCTCCGCTCTGGGAGCCAAAAACATTCAGTACTTC. Translating gives CASSSALGAKNIQYF.

The rearrangement uses TRBV4-1 and TRBJ1-2; D gene unclear. Trimming removed 0 bases from V and 7 bases from J, with 12 bases in between. The CDR3 covers 14 residues. The germline V gene has CDR1 MGHRA and CDR2 YSYEKL. The CDR3 nucleotides are TGCGCCAGCAGCCAAGATGGTCTGACTGGTGGCTACACCTTC. Residues: CASSQDGLTGGYTF.

Ten or more counts support this clonotype. The J gene is TRBJ2-7, the V gene TRBV7-8, with a possible D match to TRBD2 (5 bases). From germline, CDR1 is SGHVS and CDR2 FQNEAQ. There are 16 residues in the CDR3. Between the trimmed V and J ends, which lost 0 bases and 3 bases, there was a span of 15 bases. CDR3 sequence (DNA): TGTGCCAGCAGCTTAGCGTTAATGGCAGGAGGCTACGAGCAGTACTTC. Its translation: CASSLALMAGGYEQYF.

To note about this clonotype: This may come from a read error, since a much larger clone is one base off. The DNA of the CDR3 is TGTGCCAGCAGTGTAAAACAGGGGATCACTGAAGCTTTCTTT. It codes for CASSVKQGITEAFF. This chain uses TRBV27 with TRBJ1-1; 7 bases align to TRBD1. CDR1 MNHEY and CDR2 SMNVEV come from the germline V gene (reference sequence). The V segment lost 5 bases and the J segment 4 bases; nucleotides outside the gene matches: 7. This CDR3 spans 14 amino acids.

The rearrangement uses TRBV7-2 and TRBJ2-1; perhaps TRBD2 as D (6 bases). Trimming removed 3 bases from V and 7 bases from J, with 16 bases in between. There are 15 residues in the CDR3. Germline CDR1 SGHTA, CDR2 FQGNSA. Written as DNA, the CDR3 is TGTGCCAGCAGCTTGGGCGGGATCGCGGGGAATGAGCAGTTCTTC. Its translation is CASSLGGIAGNEQFF. The entire variable domain, with the rest obtained from reference TRBV7-2 and TRBJ2-1, is as follows: GAGVSQSPSNKVTEKGKDVELRCDPISGHTALYWYRQSLGQGLEFLIYFQGNSAPDKSGLPSDRFSAERTGGSVSTLTIQRTQQEDSAVYLCASSLGGIAGNEQFFGPGTRLTVL.

The chain links TRBV9 to TRBJ2-3; perhaps TRBD1 as D (7 bases). Looked up from germline, CDR1 is SGDLS and CDR2 is YYNGEE. This CDR3 has 16 residues. The ends were cut back, 4 bases at V and 0 bases at J, with 15 bases in the middle. The CDR3 protein is CASSLRGTASTDTQYF. In DNA form, the CDR3 reads TGTGCCAGCAGCCTCCGGGGGACAGCTAGCACAGATACGCAGTATTTT.

This clonotype was detected many times. V usage is TRBV10-3 and J usage is TRBJ2-5, with D maybe TRBD2 (7 bases). Germline loops: CDR1 ENHRY, CDR2 SYGVKD. V shed 7 bases and J shed 3 bases, with 15 bases lying between them. The CDR3 runs 14 residues. CDR3: CAINPGGGKETQYF. For the CDR3, the DNA is TGTGCCATCAATCCGGGGGGCGGTAAAGAGACCCAGTACTTC.

This rearrangement joins TRBV29-1 to TRBJ1-2, with D unresolved. CDR3 length equals 12 residues. CDR1 SQVTM and CDR2 ANQGSEA come from the germline V gene. V lost 2 bases to trimming and J lost 8 bases, with 12 bases between them. The CDR3 bases are TGCAGCGTTGAACTACAGTCTGGGGGCTACACCTTC. This codes for CSVELQSGGYTF. The full variable domain, in which reference TRBV29-1 and TRBJ1-2 provide the parts outside the CDR3, is SAVISQKPSRDICQRGTSLTIQCQVDSQVTMMFWYRQQPGQSLTLIATANQGSEATYESGFVIDKFPISRPNLTFSTLTVSNMSPEDSSIYLCSVELQSGGYTFGSGTRLTVV.

The genes are TRBV28 and TRBJ1-6, with D possibly TRBD1 on 6 matching bases. The CDR3 is 17 amino acids. Germline V lookup: CDR1 MDHEN, CDR2 SYDVKM. Written as DNA, the CDR3 is TGTGTCACGAGCTCGAACAGGGCCAGTGATTATAATTCACCCCTCCACTTT. It codes for CVTSSNRASDYNSPLHF.

This clonotype was seen repeatedly, ten times or more. The chain joins TRBV20-1 to TRBJ2-1, with D perhaps TRBD2 (6 bases). The CDR3 spans 12 residues. Germline-derived CDR1 and CDR2 are DFQATT and SNEGSKA (reference sequence). Trimming took off 6 bases at V and 5 bases at J, with 11 bases between the two ends. For the CDR3, the DNA is TGCAGTGCCATCCGGGAGAACAATGAGCAGTTCTTC. Translated: CSAIRENNEQFF.

The chain employs TRBV5-1 and TRBJ2-6; D is uncertain. The germline V gene encodes CDR1 SGHRS and CDR2 YFSETQ. The CDR3 has 16 residues. V was shortened by 0 bases and J by 1 base, with 8 bases between the two germline ends. CDR3 DNA sequence: TGCGCCAGCAGCTTGGATCCCATATCTGGGGCCAACGTCCTGACTTTC. This sequence encodes CASSLDPISGANVLTF. Together with reference TRBV5-1 and TRBJ2-6, the CDR3 gives the full variable domain: KAGVTQTPRYLIKTRGQQVTLSCSPISGHRSVSWYQQTPGQGLQFLFEYFSETQRNKGNFPGRFSGRQFSNSRSEMNVSTLELGDSALYLCASSLDPISGANVLTFGAGSRLTVL.

This chain links TRBV6-1 with TRBJ1-4; D is ambiguous. CDR1 and CDR2 (germline): MNHNS, SASEGT. This CDR3 is built from 14 residues. V shed 6 bases and J shed 3 bases, with 11 bases lying between them. CDR3 in DNA: TGTGCCAGCAGATCGGGCGCAGCTAATGAAAAACTGTTTTTT. It translates to CASRSGAANEKLFF.

This sequence joins TRBV24-1 and TRBJ2-3, with 10 nucleotides matching TRBD2. Looked up from germline, CDR1 is KGHDR and CDR2 is SFDVKD. The CDR3 contains 17 residues. Losses at the gene ends were 2 bases for V and 3 bases for J; bases not matched to a gene: 7. The CDR3 protein is CATSDSLTSGVTDTQYF. The CDR3 coding sequence is TGTGCCACCAGTGATTCGCTAACTAGCGGGGTGACAGATACGCAGTATTTT.

The V call is TRBV18, the J call TRBJ1-1; D is perhaps TRBD1 (5 bases). Germline CDR1 reads KGHSH; CDR2 reads LQKENI. This CDR3 spans 16 amino acids. V shed 3 bases and J shed 2 bases, with 16 bases lying between them. Here the CDR3 DNA reads TGTGCCAGCTCACCGACAATCGGGACGGAAAACACTGAAGCTTTCTTT. It yields the protein CASSPTIGTENTEAFF.

This clonotype was observed many times. The chain is built from TRBV6-6 and TRBJ2-2, with TRBD1 matching over 8 bases. CDR3 size: 17 residues. Germline values: CDR1 MNHNY, CDR2 SVGAGI (reference sequence). V dropped 0 bases and J dropped 7; count of bases not matched to a gene: 10. CDR3 bases: TGTGCCAGCAGTTACTCGATGCAGGGGGCGCAACACGGGGAGCTGTTTTTT. It translates to CASSYSMQGAQHGELFF.